The TCR beta chain described here comes from a study of CD8+CD57+ T cells in acquired aplastic anemia. There are many counts of this clonotype. Profiles of TCR beta VDJ and CDR3 were generated from a genomic DNA template. TCRdb re-called the reads with MiXCR, one entry per CDR3 protein. The sample lists about 180,000 distinct CDR3 sequences, less than 55% occurring once. Specimen: sorted CD4+, CD8+, or CD8+CD57+ T cells (not recorded which) from PBMCs. The source of this sequence is a human donor in good health.

The CDR3 DNA reads as TGCAGTGCTAGAGATCGGGTGGGAGCGGCCTACGAGCAGTACTTC. It translates to CSARDRVGAAYEQYF. The gene calls are TRBV20-1 and TRBJ2-7, with D tentatively TRBD2 (5 bases). This CDR3 contains 15 residues. CDR1 DFQATT and CDR2 SNEGSKA come from the germline V gene (reference sequence). Trimming removed 0 bases from V and 2 bases from J, with 14 bases in between.